This record looks at one TCR beta chain sequence and its context. Terminally differentiated effector memory CD45RA+ cells were left out of the naive CD8 fraction, which was CD45RO-negative and positively selected for CCR7. Sequencing used immunoSEQ multiplex PCR; TCRdb keeps in-frame clones, though not all of them. The sample shows 600,000 or so clones, about 98% of them seen only once. The V gene lost 5 bases and the J gene lost 2 bases, with 9 bases spanning the gap. Germline CDR1 MNHEY, CDR2 SMNVEV (reference sequence). CDR3 length: 14 amino acids. This sample is part of a study of shared clonotypes between healthy human individuals.

This clonotype was sampled from a man aged 30 to 45 in good health. The chain carries TRBV27 and TRBJ2-2; D is undetermined. Input material: naive CD8+ T cells sorted from blood. CDR3 region: CASSPGPNTGELFF. The CDR3 nucleotides are TGTGCCAGCAGTCCCGGGCCCAACACCGGGGAGCTGTTTTTT.